The source of this T cell receptor beta chain is a study of T cells in Graves' hyperthyroidism and ophthalmopathy. Deletions cut 5 bases from V and 2 bases from J, with 12 bases between. CDR3 length equals 13 residues. CDR1 and CDR2 from the germline V gene are DFQATT and SNEGSKA (reference sequence). The source material, RNA transcripts, was used to amplify TCR beta CDR3 regions. The primer set for the first-round RT-PCR of the TCR CDR3 was HTBI. One entry per CDR3 protein, called by TCRdb with MiXCR from the multiplex PCR reads. The sample records over 500,000 distinct CDR3 sequences, 17% being singletons. Study-level results: Most clonotypes expanded in the thyroid (above 0.001) were also present in blood.

Based on clinical symptoms, serum thyroxine and TRAb, thyroid ultrasound and orbital computed tomography, diagnoses were reached. The PBMCs were taken from less than 11 ml of fresh peripheral blood. This clonotype was detected many times. What it binds is not known. The J gene is TRBJ2-5, the V gene TRBV20-1; the D gene is possibly TRBD2 (6 bases). The sequencing sample was made of blood. This clonotype was sampled from a young woman with Graves' ophthalmopathy. Written as DNA, the CDR3 is TGCAGTGCTTTTCCGGGAGTTCAAGAGACCCAGTACTTC. It encodes CSAFPGVQETQYF.